This TCR beta chain was obtained from a study of blood T cell repertoires in COVID-19. The CDR3 has 15 residues. Germline CDR1 and CDR2: SGHDT and YYEEEE. V lost 2 bases to trimming and J lost 4 bases; unmatched junction nucleotides: 6. Original methodology: Amplification from reference gene primers served as the basis for estimated nucleated cell counts. Method: immunoSEQ multiplex PCR; TCRdb's copy keeps in-frame clones and lacks some. V and J calls and clone size are as listed in that table; D and trimming were resolved from the DNA. The sample includes 300,000 or so clones, about 87% seen only once; the top ten take 6.9%.

The J gene is TRBJ1-1, the V gene TRBV5-6; TRBD1 agrees at 9 bases. The specimen sequenced was peripheral blood. The origin of this receptor is a woman under 40 who had recovered from COVID-19. The CDR3 DNA sequence: TGTGCCAGCAGCTTCGGGACAGGGATTAGCACTGAAGCTTTCTTT. Its protein is CASSFGTGISTEAFF.